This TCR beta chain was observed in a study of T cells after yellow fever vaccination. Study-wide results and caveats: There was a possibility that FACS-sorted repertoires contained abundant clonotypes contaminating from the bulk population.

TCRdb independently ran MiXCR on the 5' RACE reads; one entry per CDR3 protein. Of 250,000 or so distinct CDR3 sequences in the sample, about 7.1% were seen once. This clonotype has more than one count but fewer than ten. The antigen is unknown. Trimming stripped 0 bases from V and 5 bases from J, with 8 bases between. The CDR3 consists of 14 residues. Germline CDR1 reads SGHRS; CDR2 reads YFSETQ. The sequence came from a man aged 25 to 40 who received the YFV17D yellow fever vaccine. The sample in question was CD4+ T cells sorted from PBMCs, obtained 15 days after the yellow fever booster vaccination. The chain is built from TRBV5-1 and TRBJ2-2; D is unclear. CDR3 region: CASSLDSATGELFF. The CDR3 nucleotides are TGCGCCAGCAGCTTGGACAGTGCTACCGGGGAGCTGTTTTTT.